This TCR beta chain is drawn from a study of cytomegalovirus exposure and HLA in healthy donors. Study-level results: HLA alleles were associated with around 17,000 TCR beta sequences in a later analysis at 0.05 false discovery rate.

PCR primers comprised 60 Vbeta and 13 Jbeta primers. Sequencing used immunoSEQ multiplex PCR; TCRdb keeps in-frame clones, though not all of them. The sample lists around 230,000 clones, around 80% occurring once. As concerns this clone: Its target is unknown.

Everyone who donated was a healthy bone marrow donor. The CDR3 is 14 amino acids. Trimming stripped 5 bases from V and 2 bases from J, with 11 bases between. Per germline, CDR1 SGHAT and CDR2 FQNNGV. The TCR was taken from a boy aged 5-17 years in good health and CMV-seronegative. The chain recombines TRBV11-2 with TRBJ2-3; D is possibly TRBD2 (5 bases). Sequencing input: PBMCs. The CDR3 is CASSERRTTDTQYF. CDR3 nucleotides: TGTGCCAGCAGCGAGCGGAGGACCACAGATACGCAGTATTTT.